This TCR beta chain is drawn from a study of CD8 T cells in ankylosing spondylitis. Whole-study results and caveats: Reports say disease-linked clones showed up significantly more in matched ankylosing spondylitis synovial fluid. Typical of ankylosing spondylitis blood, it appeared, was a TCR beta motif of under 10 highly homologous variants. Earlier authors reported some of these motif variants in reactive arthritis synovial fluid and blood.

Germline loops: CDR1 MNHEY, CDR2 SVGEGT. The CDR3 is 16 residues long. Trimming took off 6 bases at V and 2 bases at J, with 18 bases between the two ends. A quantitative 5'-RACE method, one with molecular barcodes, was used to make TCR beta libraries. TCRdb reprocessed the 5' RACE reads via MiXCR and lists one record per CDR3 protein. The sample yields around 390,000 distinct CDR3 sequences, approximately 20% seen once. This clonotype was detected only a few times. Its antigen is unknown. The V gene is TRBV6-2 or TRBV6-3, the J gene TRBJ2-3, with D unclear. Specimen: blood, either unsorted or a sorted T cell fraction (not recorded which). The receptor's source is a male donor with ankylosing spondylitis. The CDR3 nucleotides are TGTGCCAGCAGCCCCCTGATGCGGAGATTCACAGATACGCAGTATTTT. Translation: CASSPLMRRFTDTQYF.